The T cell receptor beta chain under discussion was sequenced for a study of regulatory T cells in long-lasting Graves disease. Sample time point: newly diagnosed GD, antithyroid drugs for less than 3 months. The authors made the TCR library using RNA they extracted from PBMCs. Patients met American Thyroid Association criteria for Graves' disease. Assembly of TCR beta libraries relied on iRepertoire HTBI primers together with Arm-PCR of CDR3 regions. TCRdb fed the multiplex PCR reads into MiXCR, producing one record per CDR3 protein. The data contain more than 450,000 distinct CDR3 sequences, roughly 16% of them singletons. This clonotype was counted only a few times. V was clipped by 0 bases and J by 1 base, with 8 bases between them. Germline CDR1 KGHDR, CDR2 SFDVKD. This CDR3 has 16 amino acids. The same data also contributed to another study, on T cells in Graves' hyperthyroidism and ophthalmopathy. From that study: Diagnostic decisions used clinical symptoms, serum thyroxine and TRAb, thyroid ultrasound and orbital computed tomography. TCR CDR3 underwent first-round RT-PCR with the HTBI primer set.

The chain uses TRBV24-1 and TRBJ2-2; TRBD2 is a possible D gene (5 bases). This receptor was taken from a man between 35 and 55 years old with Graves disease. The input for sequencing was peripheral blood mononuclear cells (PBMCs), taken at new diagnosis, from a patient treated with antithyroid drugs. The CDR3 DNA reads TGTGCCACCAGTGATTTGCAAGGGAGGAACACCGGGGAGCTGTTTTTT. This sequence encodes CATSDLQGRNTGELFF.